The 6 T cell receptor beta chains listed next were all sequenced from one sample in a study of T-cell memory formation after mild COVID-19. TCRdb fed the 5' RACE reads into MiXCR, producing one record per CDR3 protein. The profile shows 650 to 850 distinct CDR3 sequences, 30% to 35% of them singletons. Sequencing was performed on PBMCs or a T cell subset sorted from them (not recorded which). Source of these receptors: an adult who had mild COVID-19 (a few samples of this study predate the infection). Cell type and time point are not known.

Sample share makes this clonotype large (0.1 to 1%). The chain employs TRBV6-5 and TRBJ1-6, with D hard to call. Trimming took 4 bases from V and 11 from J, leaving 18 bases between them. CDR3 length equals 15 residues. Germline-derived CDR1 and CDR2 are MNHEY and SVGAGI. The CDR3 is CASSSFWGAGTPLHF. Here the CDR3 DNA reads TGTGCCAGCAGTTCGTTCTGGGGAGCCGGGACACCCCTCCACTTT.

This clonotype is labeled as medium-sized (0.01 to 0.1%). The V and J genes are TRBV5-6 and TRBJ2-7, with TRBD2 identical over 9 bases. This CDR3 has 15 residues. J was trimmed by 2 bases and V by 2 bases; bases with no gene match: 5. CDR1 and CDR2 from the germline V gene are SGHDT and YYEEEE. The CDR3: CASSFGLASPYEQYF. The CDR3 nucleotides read TGTGCCAGCAGCTTCGGACTAGCGAGTCCCTACGAGCAGTACTTC.

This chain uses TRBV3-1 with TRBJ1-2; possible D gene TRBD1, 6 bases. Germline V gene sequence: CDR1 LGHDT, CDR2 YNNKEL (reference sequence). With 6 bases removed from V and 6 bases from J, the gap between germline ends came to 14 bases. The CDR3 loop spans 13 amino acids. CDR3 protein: CASRETGDNGYTF. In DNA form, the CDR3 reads TGTGCCAGCAGAGAGACAGGCGATAATGGCTACACCTTC.

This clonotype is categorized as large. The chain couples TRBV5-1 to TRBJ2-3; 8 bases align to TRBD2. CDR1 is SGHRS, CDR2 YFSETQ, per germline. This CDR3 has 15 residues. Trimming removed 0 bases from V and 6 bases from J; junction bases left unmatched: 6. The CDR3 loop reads CASSLEAGGWDTQYF. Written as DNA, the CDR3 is TGCGCCAGCAGCTTGGAGGCGGGAGGCTGGGATACGCAGTATTTT.

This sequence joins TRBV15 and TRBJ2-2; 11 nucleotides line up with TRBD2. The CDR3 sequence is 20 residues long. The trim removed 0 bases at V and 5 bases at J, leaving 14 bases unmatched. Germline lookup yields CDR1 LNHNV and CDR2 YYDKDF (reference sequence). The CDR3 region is CATSRDVEVLASGGTGELFF. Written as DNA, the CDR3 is TGTGCCACCAGCAGAGATGTAGAGGTGTTGGCTAGCGGGGGGACCGGGGAGCTGTTTTTT.

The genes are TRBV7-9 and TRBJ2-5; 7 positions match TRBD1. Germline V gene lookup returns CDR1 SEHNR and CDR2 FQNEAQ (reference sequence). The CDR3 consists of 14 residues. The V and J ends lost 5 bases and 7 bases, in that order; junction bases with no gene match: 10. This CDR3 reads CASSTDREGVTQYF. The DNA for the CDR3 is TGTGCCAGCAGCACCGACAGGGAAGGGGTGACCCAGTACTTC.